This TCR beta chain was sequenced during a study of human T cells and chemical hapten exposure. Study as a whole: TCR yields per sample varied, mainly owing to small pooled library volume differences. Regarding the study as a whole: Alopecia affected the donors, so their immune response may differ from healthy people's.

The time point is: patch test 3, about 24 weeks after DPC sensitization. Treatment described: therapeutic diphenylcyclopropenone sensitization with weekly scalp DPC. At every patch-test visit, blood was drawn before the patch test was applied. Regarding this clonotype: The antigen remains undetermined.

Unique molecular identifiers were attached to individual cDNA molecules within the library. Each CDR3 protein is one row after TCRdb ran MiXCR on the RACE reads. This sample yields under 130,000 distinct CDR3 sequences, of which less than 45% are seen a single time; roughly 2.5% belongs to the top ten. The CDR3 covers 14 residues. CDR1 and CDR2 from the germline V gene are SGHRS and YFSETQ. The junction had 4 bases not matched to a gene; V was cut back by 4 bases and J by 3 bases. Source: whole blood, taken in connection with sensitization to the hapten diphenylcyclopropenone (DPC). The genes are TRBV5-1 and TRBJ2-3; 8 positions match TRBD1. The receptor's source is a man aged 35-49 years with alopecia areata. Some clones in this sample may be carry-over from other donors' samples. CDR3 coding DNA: TGCGCCAGCAGCCCAGGACAGGGAACAGATACGCAGTATTTT. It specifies CASSPGQGTDTQYF. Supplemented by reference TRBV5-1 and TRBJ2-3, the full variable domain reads KAGVTQTPRYLIKTRGQQVTLSCSPISGHRSVSWYQQTPGQGLQFLFEYFSETQRNKGNFPGRFSGRQFSNSRSEMNVSTLELGDSALYLCASSPGQGTDTQYFGPGTRLTVL.